This TCR beta chain was observed in a study of blood T cell repertoires in COVID-19. CDR3 size: 14 residues. Germline-derived CDR1 and CDR2 are MNHNY and SVGAGI (reference sequence). The V and J ends lost 10 bases and 1 base, in that order; junction bases with no gene match: 9. Sequencing used immunoSEQ multiplex PCR; TCRdb keeps in-frame clones, though not all of them. Among around 140,000 clones listed, about 86% were seen once. The V call is TRBV6-6, the J call TRBJ2-7; 8 bases are shared with TRBD1. The sequenced material came from peripheral blood. The source is a woman in her fifties or sixties with acute or convalescent COVID-19. The CDR3 sequence: CATLMGTGSYEQYF. CDR3 in DNA: TGTGCCACCTTGATGGGGACAGGATCCTACGAGCAGTACTTC.